This T cell receptor beta chain was found in a study of blood T cells in healthy people across ages. On the study more broadly: Every two T cells gave about one barcoded beta molecule via template switching.

Points from the study as a whole: A roughly linear age-dependent decrease characterized TCR beta diversity per million T cells. Samples with more naive T cells showed higher observed beta diversity.

This clonotype showed up many times. The antigen is unknown. Next came a second PCR, run for about 7 to 12 cycles, which used a sample-barcoded 5' primer along with a J-beta primer mix. Individual samples furnished no less than 3 million CDR3-containing paired-end reads apiece. TCRdb redid the calling of the 5' RACE reads with MiXCR, one entry per CDR3 protein. The repertoire holds hundreds of thousands of distinct CDR3 sequences, with 29% as singletons. The receptor was derived from a woman of 80 years or more in good health. What was sequenced was blood.

The CDR3 loop reads CASSLNTGGRTEAFF. CDR3 bases: TGTGCCAGCAGCTTAAATACGGGGGGGAGGACTGAAGCTTTCTTT. The chain is built from TRBV7-2 and TRBJ1-1; D possibly corresponds to TRBD1 (5 bases). CDR3 length: 15 residues. V dropped 2 bases and J dropped 5 bases, with 15 bases sitting between them. Per germline, CDR1 SGHTA and CDR2 FQGNSA.